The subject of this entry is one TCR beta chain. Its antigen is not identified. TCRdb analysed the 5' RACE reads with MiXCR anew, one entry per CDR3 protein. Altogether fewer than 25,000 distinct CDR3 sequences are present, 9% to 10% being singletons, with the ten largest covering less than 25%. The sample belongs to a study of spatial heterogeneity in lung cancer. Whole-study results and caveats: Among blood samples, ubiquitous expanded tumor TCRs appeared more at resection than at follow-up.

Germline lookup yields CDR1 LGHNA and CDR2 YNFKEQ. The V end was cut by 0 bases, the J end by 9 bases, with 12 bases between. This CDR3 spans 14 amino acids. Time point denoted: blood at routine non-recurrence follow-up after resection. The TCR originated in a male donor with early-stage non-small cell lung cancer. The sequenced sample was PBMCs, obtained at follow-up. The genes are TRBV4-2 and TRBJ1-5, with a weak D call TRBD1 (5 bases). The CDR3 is CASSQEGGERPQHF. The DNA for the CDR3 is TGTGCCAGCAGCCAAGAAGGAGGGGAACGGCCCCAGCATTTT.